What follows are 5 T cell receptor beta chains derived from one specimen sequenced in a study of blood T cell repertoires in COVID-19. The protocol was immunoSEQ multiplex PCR, while the TCRdb copy is restricted to in-frame clones and leaves out a portion. The sample lists 60,000 or so clones; about 79% were seen once. The sequenced sample consisted of peripheral blood. All receptors come from a human donor in a cohort sampled during active COVID-19.

This clone was seen a few times. This sequence joins TRBV7-9 and TRBJ2-2; possible D gene TRBD2, 5 bases. The V end lost 7 bases, the J end lost 6 bases, and 15 bases lay between the germline ends. Germline CDR1 SEHNR, CDR2 FQNEAQ (reference sequence). CDR3 length equals 14 residues. CDR3 coding DNA: TGTGCCAGCACCTCTAGCACTTATGCCGGGGAGCTGTTTTTT. It is translated as CASTSSTYAGELFF.

The V call is TRBV7-9, the J call TRBJ1-4; 8 bases are a match to TRBD1. The CDR3 is 14 residues long. CDR1 SEHNR and CDR2 FQNEAQ come from the germline V gene (reference sequence). V gave up 5 bases and J gave up 7 bases; unmatched junction bases: 6. CDR3 amino acids: CASSPRGQGEKLFF. The CDR3 DNA is TGTGCCAGCAGCCCCAGGGGGCAGGGTGAAAAACTGTTTTTT. Based on the CDR3 plus reference TRBV7-9 and TRBJ1-4, the full variable domain is DTGVSQNPRHKITKRGQNVTFRCDPISEHNRLYWYRQTLGQGPEFLTYFQNEAQLEKSRLLSDRFSAERPKGSFSTLEIQRTEQGDSAMYLCASSPRGQGEKLFFGSGTQLSVL.

The V gene is TRBV10-3, the J gene TRBJ2-1; TRBD2 is a possible D gene (6 bases). This CDR3 is built from 14 residues. Per the germline V gene, CDR1 is ENHRY and CDR2 is SYGVKD. V lost 6 bases, J lost 3 bases, and 12 bases lay in between. CDR3 residues: CAISQGGSYNEQFF. For the CDR3, the DNA is TGTGCCATCAGCCAGGGAGGTAGCTACAATGAGCAGTTCTTC.

This chain connects TRBV6-5 to TRBJ1-2; D ambiguous. Trimming stripped 6 bases from V and 0 bases from J, with 8 bases between. Germline V gene sequence: CDR1 MNHEY, CDR2 SVGAGI. This CDR3 region has 13 residues. The CDR3 here is CASRAQTNYGYTF. The CDR3 DNA sequence: TGTGCCAGCAGGGCCCAAACTAACTATGGCTACACCTTC.

The V and J genes are TRBV5-1 and TRBJ1-2, with 7 nucleotides matching TRBD1. CDR3 length equals 17 residues. Germline loops: CDR1 SGHRS, CDR2 YFSETQ. The V gene end was trimmed by 4 bases and the J gene end by 0 bases; junction bases not matched to a gene: 12. Here the CDR3 DNA reads TGCGCCAGCAGCATAAACTTGATCGGACAGGCTAACTATGGCTACACCTTC. It encodes CASSINLIGQANYGYTF. Looking up the rest from reference TRBV5-1 and TRBJ1-2 gives the full variable domain: KAGVTQTPRYLIKTRGQQVTLSCSPISGHRSVSWYQQTPGQGLQFLFEYFSETQRNKGNFPGRFSGRQFSNSRSEMNVSTLELGDSALYLCASSINLIGQANYGYTFGSGTRLTVV.